This is a list of T cell receptor beta chains from one sample in a study of PD-L1 blockade in urothelial cancer. Clones were read by immunoSEQ multiplex PCR, and TCRdb kept only the in-frame ones, dropping some. The data contain roughly 24,000 clones, 75% to 90% of them seen just once; the ten biggest clones take up roughly 30%. The sample consisted of PBMCs, taken around atezolizumab (anti-PD-L1) treatment. These receptors all come from a man in his 60s with urothelial cancer. Each CDR3 is given with its conserved first and last residue. Each record gives: clone size, D gene, V gene, J gene, CDR3 protein, CDR3 DNA. A D gene is named only where the DNA matches it firmly. Clone size is shown for a subset of rows, as once, few, many or a class of expanded clone.

NA	TRBD1	TRBV27	TRBJ2-2	CASSALQGANRAGELFF	TGTGCCAGCAGTGCCCTCCAGGGGGCAAATCGCGCCGGGGAGCTGTTTTTT
NA	TRBD1	TRBV5-1	TRBJ1-1	CASSIRGPGDTEAFF	TGCGCCAGCAGCATCAGGGGGCCGGGGGACACTGAAGCTTTCTTT
NA	NA	TRBV4-2	TRBJ1-6	CASSPKGASSDSPLHF	TGTGCCAGCAGCCCAAAAGGGGCTTCTTCTGATTCACCCCTCCACTTT
NA	NA	TRBV27	TRBJ1-2	CASSLFGGTGTQGYTF	TGTGCCAGCAGTTTATTCGGTGGTACCGGGACTCAAGGCTACACCTTC
NA	TRBD1	TRBV29-1	TRBJ1-1	CSVDGQGTNTEAFF	TGCAGCGTCGACGGACAGGGGACGAACACTGAAGCTTTCTTT
NA	NA	TRBV7-9	TRBJ1-1	CASSWEQGTTEAFF	TGTGCCAGCAGCTGGGAACAGGGTACCACTGAAGCTTTCTTT
NA	NA	TRBV7-9	TRBJ2-3	CASSLVASRTDTQYF	TGTGCCAGCAGCTTAGTAGCTTCTCGCACAGATACGCAGTATTTT
few	NA	TRBV6-1	TRBJ2-7	CATVLSYEQYF	TGTGCCACTGTATTGTCCTACGAGCAGTACTTC
NA	NA	TRBV19	TRBJ2-3	CASTATTGVGVDTQYF	TGTGCCAGTACAGCTACAACAGGCGTCGGTGTGGATACGCAGTATTTT
NA	NA	TRBV9	TRBJ2-2	CASSVAGAGPNTGELFF	TGTGCCAGCAGCGTAGCTGGGGCAGGGCCGAACACCGGGGAGCTGTTTTTT
NA	NA	TRBV30	TRBJ2-3	CAWSRTDSPDTQYF	TGTGCCTGGAGTAGGACAGATAGTCCAGATACGCAGTATTTT
NA	TRBD1	TRBV18	TRBJ1-2	CASSPGQGLGGYTF	TGTGCCAGCTCACCCGGACAGGGCCTCGGCGGCTACACCTTC
NA	NA	TRBV6-5	TRBJ2-5	CASSPRSETQYF	TGTGCCAGCAGTCCCAGGTCGGAGACCCAGTACTTC
NA	NA	TRBV6-1	TRBJ2-2	CASRRGAGTGELFF	TGTGCCAGCCGTCGGGGGGCTGGCACCGGGGAGCTGTTTTTT
few	TRBD2	TRBV10-1	TRBJ2-1	CASSDKGTSGRAGQFF	TGCGCCAGCAGTGATAAGGGGACTAGCGGGAGGGCCGGGCAGTTCTTC
NA	TRBD1	TRBV2	TRBJ2-7	CASREGQGIYEQYF	TGTGCCAGCAGAGAGGGACAGGGAATCTACGAGCAGTACTTC
NA	TRBD1	TRBV5-1	TRBJ1-1	CASSAGQGWVTEAFF	TGCGCCAGCAGCGCAGGACAGGGGTGGGTCACTGAAGCTTTCTTT
once	NA	TRBV6-4	TRBJ2-5	CASSEGPQGTQYF	TGTGCCAGCAGTGAGGGGCCCCAAGGGACCCAGTACTTC
NA	NA	TRBV5-1	TRBJ1-5	CASREGISNQPQHF	TGCGCCAGCAGAGAGGGAATTAGCAATCAGCCCCAGCATTTT
NA	NA	TRBV19	TRBJ1-5	CASSIYRDSNQPQHF	TGTGCCAGTAGTATCTACAGGGATAGCAATCAGCCCCAGCATTTT
once	NA	TRBV2	TRBJ1-5	CASSEAAGTWANQPQHF	TGTGCCAGCAGTGAAGCGGCGGGGACGTGGGCGAATCAGCCCCAGCATTTT
once	NA	TRBV13	TRBJ2-1	CATNAGTGSDNEQFF	TGTGCCACCAACGCAGGAACCGGCTCGGACAATGAGCAGTTCTTC
NA	TRBD2	TRBV4-2	TRBJ2-1	CASRVSGVSYNEQFF	TGTGCCAGCAGGGTTAGCGGGGTCTCCTACAATGAGCAGTTCTTC
NA	TRBD1	TRBV18	TRBJ1-2	CASSNPQQGVYGYTF	TGTGCCAGCTCAAACCCCCAGCAGGGGGTCTATGGCTACACCTTC
NA	TRBD1	TRBV4-1	TRBJ2-7	CASSPGNRDRVHEQYF	TGCGCCAGCAGTCCGGGGAACCGGGACAGGGTCCACGAGCAGTACTTC
NA	TRBD1	TRBV16	TRBJ2-1	CASSQFRTGYNEQFF	TGTGCCAGCAGCCAATTCCGGACAGGTTACAATGAGCAGTTCTTC
NA	NA	TRBV5-4	TRBJ2-3	CASSFRRQGLTDTQYF	TGTGCCAGCAGCTTTCGGAGACAGGGACTCACAGATACGCAGTATTTT
NA	TRBD1	TRBV5-1	TRBJ1-1	CASSMGTVELREAFF	TGCGCCAGCAGCATGGGGACAGTTGAACTTCGGGAAGCTTTCTTT
NA	NA	TRBV5-1	TRBJ1-2	CASSLAGDNSYYGYTF	TGCGCCAGCAGCTTGGCCGGGGACAATTCCTATTATGGCTACACCTTC
NA	NA	TRBV30	TRBJ2-1	CAWGLSWDSQFF	TGTGCCTGGGGTCTAAGTTGGGACTCACAGTTCTTC
NA	TRBD1	TRBV30	TRBJ1-2	CAWSERQGNYGYTF	TGTGCCTGGAGTGAAAGACAGGGCAACTATGGCTACACCTTC
NA	NA	TRBV6-6	TRBJ1-3	CASTYGELSSGNTIYF	TGTGCCAGCACTTACGGCGAACTAAGCTCTGGAAACACCATATATTTT
NA	TRBD1	TRBV9	TRBJ2-7	CASRDRAYEQYF	TGTGCCAGCCGGGACAGGGCGTACGAGCAGTACTTC